A single sample gave rise to the 25 T cell receptor beta chains below, sequenced in a study of PD-L1 blockade in urothelial cancer. Clones were sequenced by immunoSEQ multiplex PCR, and TCRdb holds only the in-frame ones, with some missing. The sample records approximately 100,000 clones, 91% being singletons. Sample: PBMCs, taken around atezolizumab (anti-PD-L1) treatment. Receptors originate from a woman older than 75 with urothelial cancer.

Of note for this clone: Other DNA sequences in the sample encode the same CDR3. The chain has TRBV5-1 and TRBJ2-7, with 8 bases matching TRBD1. The V segment lost 4 bases and the J segment 2 bases; nucleotides outside the gene matches: 5. Germline V gives CDR1 SGHRS, CDR2 YFSETQ. CDR3 size: 14 residues. CDR3 loop: CASSSGQGAYEQYF. CDR3 in DNA: TGCGCCAGCAGCAGCGGACAGGGAGCCTACGAGCAGTACTTC.

V usage is TRBV5-1 and J usage is TRBJ2-3; D is possibly TRBD2 (6 bases). The CDR3 is made up of 17 amino acids. Trimming cost V 4 bases and J 5 bases, with 23 bases left between them. Germline CDR1 reads SGHRS; CDR2 reads YFSETQ. CDR3 sequence: CASSVLARGRLGDTQYF. Here the CDR3 DNA reads TGCGCCAGCAGCGTACTAGCCAGAGGGAGGTTAGGAGATACGCAGTATTTT.

V is TRBV19 and J is TRBJ2-1; 9 bases align to TRBD2. The CDR3 is made up of 15 amino acids. V trimming: 4 bases; J trimming: 6 bases; junction bases outside the gene matches: 7. Germline V lookup: CDR1 LNHDA, CDR2 SQIVND (reference sequence). The CDR3 region is CASSTSGEKTNEQFF. In DNA, the CDR3 is TGTGCCAGTAGTACTAGCGGGGAAAAGACCAATGAGCAGTTCTTC.

The V call is TRBV7-9, the J call TRBJ1-5; TRBD1 matches 8 bases. Germline V gene data show CDR1 as SEHNR and CDR2 as FQNEAQ (reference sequence). The CDR3 spans 14 residues. The V and J ends lost 5 bases and 11 bases, in that order; junction bases with no gene match: 11. Here the CDR3 reads CASSGTGVFGAQHF. The CDR3 DNA is TGTGCCAGCAGCGGGACAGGCGTTTTTGGGGCCCAGCATTTT.

The gene calls are TRBV7-6 and TRBJ2-1; the match to TRBD2 covers 7 bases. V lost 5 bases and J lost 4; bases outside the gene matches: 11. CDR1 is SGHVS and CDR2 is FNYEAQ in the germline V gene. The CDR3 totals 16 residues. Here the CDR3 reads CASSARTSSRYNEQFF. In DNA, the CDR3 is TGTGCCAGCAGCGCCCGGACTAGTTCCCGTTACAATGAGCAGTTCTTC. Using reference TRBV7-6 and TRBJ2-1 for the parts outside the CDR3, the full variable domain is GAGVSQSPRYKVTKRGQDVALRCDPISGHVSLYWYRQALGQGPEFLTYFNYEAQQDKSGLPNDRFSAERPEGSISTLTIQRTEQRDSAMYRCASSARTSSRYNEQFFGPGTRLTVL.

This chain connects TRBV19 to TRBJ2-5; maybe TRBD2 (6 bases). Germline-derived CDR1 and CDR2 are LNHDA and SQIVND (reference sequence). The V end was cut by 2 bases, the J end by 5 bases, with 15 bases between. The length of the CDR3 is 15 residues. The CDR3 loop reads CASSIQRLVGETQYF. The CDR3 DNA sequence: TGTGCCAGTAGTATACAGAGACTAGTCGGTGAGACCCAGTACTTC. Combining the CDR3 with reference TRBV19 and TRBJ2-5 gives the whole variable domain DGGITQSPKYLFRKEGQNVTLSCEQNLNHDAMYWYRQDPGQGLRLIYYSQIVNDFQKGDIAEGYSVSREKKESFPLTVTSAQKNPTAFYLCASSIQRLVGETQYFGPGTRLLVL.

The rearrangement links TRBV7-2 to TRBJ2-3; no clear D. Between the trimmed V and J ends, which lost 1 base and 0 bases, there was a span of 5 bases. The CDR3 extends over 14 amino acids. Germline V lookup: CDR1 SGHTA, CDR2 FQGNSA. Here the CDR3 DNA reads TGTGCCAGCAGCTTAGGGCTGAGCACAGATACGCAGTATTTT. Translation: CASSLGLSTDTQYF.

This chain links TRBV9 with TRBJ2-3; D is undetermined. Germline-derived CDR1 and CDR2 are SGDLS and YYNGEE. Deletions cut 3 bases from V and 0 bases from J, with 11 bases between. The CDR3 runs 15 residues. CDR3 bases: TGTGCCAGCAGCGGTCGTTCGGTAAGCACAGATACGCAGTATTTT. This sequence encodes CASSGRSVSTDTQYF.

V gene TRBV7-2 combines with J gene TRBJ1-4; 7 bases agree with TRBD1. The germline V gene has CDR1 SGHTA and CDR2 FQGNSA. This CDR3 spans 15 amino acids. J lost 7 bases, V lost 5 bases, and 10 bases had no gene match. This CDR3 is CASSQGGPRTEKLFF. The CDR3 DNA is TGTGCCAGCAGCCAGGGGGGCCCCAGAACTGAAAAACTGTTTTTT.

The chain is built from TRBV19 and TRBJ2-6; 9 bases agree with TRBD1. The germline V gene has CDR1 LNHDA and CDR2 SQIVND (reference sequence). V dropped 5 bases and J dropped 3; count of bases not matched to a gene: 11. The CDR3 runs to 18 residues. Here the CDR3 DNA reads TGTGCCAGTAGTCTCCGTCCCGGGACAGGGTTTGGGGCCAACGTCCTGACTTTC. Amino acids: CASSLRPGTGFGANVLTF.

The genes are TRBV5-4 and TRBJ2-5, with 10 bases fitting TRBD2. V lost 10 bases, J lost 4 bases, and 7 bases stayed unmatched. The CDR3 runs to 13 residues. Per germline, CDR1 SGHNT and CDR2 YYREEE (reference sequence). This chain's CDR3 is CAGMLAGVETQYF. In DNA form, the CDR3 reads TGTGCCGGCATGCTAGCGGGAGTAGAGACCCAGTACTTC.

The V and J genes are TRBV6-5 and TRBJ2-3, with TRBD2 matching 8 bases. CDR1 MNHEY and CDR2 SVGAGI come from the germline V gene. The junction had 5 bases not matched to a gene; V was cut back by 0 bases and J by 6 bases. CDR3 length: 15 amino acids. CDR3 loop: CASSYSGLAGDTQYF. Written as DNA, the CDR3 is TGTGCCAGCAGTTACTCTGGGCTAGCGGGTGATACGCAGTATTTT.

The rearrangement joins TRBV19 to TRBJ1-1; 8 bases line up with TRBD1. The V and J ends lost 4 bases and 2 bases, in that order; junction bases with no gene match: 9. The CDR3 totals 16 residues. The germline CDR1 and CDR2 sequences are LNHDA and SQIVND (reference sequence). The DNA of the CDR3 is TGTGCCAGTAGTAGACCCCGGACAGGGTCAAACACTGAAGCTTTCTTT. Translating it yields CASSRPRTGSNTEAFF.

In this sample, this clone turned up once. V gene TRBV5-1 combines with J gene TRBJ2-5, with no clear D. This CDR3 region has 14 residues. Germline V CDR1 and CDR2: SGHRS, YFSETQ. Trimming took off 1 base at V and 2 bases at J, with 9 bases between the two ends. CDR3 sequence (DNA): TGCGCCAGCAGCTTGACATATCAACAAGAGACCCAGTACTTC. Protein: CASSLTYQQETQYF. The whole variable domain, filled in from reference TRBV5-1 and TRBJ2-5, reads KAGVTQTPRYLIKTRGQQVTLSCSPISGHRSVSWYQQTPGQGLQFLFEYFSETQRNKGNFPGRFSGRQFSNSRSEMNVSTLELGDSALYLCASSLTYQQETQYFGPGTRLLVL.

The V and J genes are TRBV6-6 and TRBJ2-7; 10 bases are a match to TRBD1. Trimming removed 7 bases from V and 5 bases from J; junction bases left unmatched: 8. The CDR3 is 14 residues long. Germline-derived CDR1 and CDR2 are MNHNY and SVGAGI (reference sequence). The CDR3: CASIDRQGADEQYF. The CDR3 nucleotides are TGTGCCAGCATCGACCGACAGGGGGCTGACGAGCAGTACTTC.

CDR3 sequence reads: CASSGRGGSYEQYF. CDR3 in DNA: TGTGCCTCCTCCGGCCGGGGGGGTTCCTACGAGCAGTACTTC. This chain connects TRBV6-6 to TRBJ2-7, with 8 bases fitting TRBD2. The CDR3 consists of 14 residues. Losses at the gene ends were 11 bases for V and 1 base for J; bases not matched to a gene: 10. The germline V gene encodes CDR1 MNHNY and CDR2 SVGAGI (reference sequence).

The V call is TRBV5-4, the J call TRBJ2-5, with D maybe TRBD1 (5 bases). With 6 bases removed from V and 5 bases from J, the gap between germline ends came to 11 bases. The CDR3 contains 12 residues. From germline, CDR1 is SGHNT and CDR2 YYREEE (reference sequence). CDR3 in DNA: TGTGCCAGCACCCTGCCAGGGGAGACCCAGTACTTC. It encodes CASTLPGETQYF.

The chain employs TRBV30 and TRBJ1-5, with D possibly TRBD1 on 5 matching bases. Germline CDR1 reads GTSNPN; CDR2 reads SVGIG (reference sequence). CDR3 length equals 13 residues. Trimming shortened V by 3 bases and J by 0 bases, and 6 bases separated the two germline ends. CDR3 DNA sequence: TGTGCCTGGAGCAGGGATAGCAATCAGCCCCAGCATTTT. It translates to CAWSRDSNQPQHF.

The chain carries TRBV30 and TRBJ1-3, with D uncertain. Trimming pared 5 bases from V and 0 bases from J, leaving 14 bases between. The CDR3 has 15 residues. The germline CDR1 and CDR2 sequences are GTSNPN and SVGIG (reference sequence). The CDR3: CAWVSLPSSGNTIYF. In DNA, the CDR3 is TGTGCCTGGGTTTCCTTACCGAGCTCTGGAAACACCATATATTTT.

This chain uses TRBV19 with TRBJ2-1; 11 positions agree with TRBD2. The CDR3 totals 17 residues. Germline V CDR1 and CDR2: LNHDA, SQIVND (reference sequence). V was pared by 7 bases and J by 5 bases, with 13 bases of the junction left unmatched. CDR3 DNA sequence: TGTGCCAGTACCCAAAGGGGCGGGACTAGCGGTCACAATGAGCAGTTCTTC. Amino acid sequence: CASTQRGGTSGHNEQFF.

J is TRBJ1-3 and V is TRBV6-6, with 7 positions matching TRBD1. The CDR3 spans 16 residues. The germline V gene encodes CDR1 MNHNY and CDR2 SVGAGI (reference sequence). J was trimmed by 0 bases and V by 3 bases; bases with no gene match: 5. CDR3 DNA: TGTGCCAGCAGTTATCAACAGGGGAGCTCTGGAAACACCATATATTTT. As protein: CASSYQQGSSGNTIYF.

This chain links TRBV27 with TRBJ1-2, with TRBD1 identical over 10 bases. This CDR3 contains 16 residues. J lost 5 bases, V lost 5 bases, and 11 bases had no gene match. CDR1 and CDR2 (germline): MNHEY, SMNVEV (reference sequence). DNA for the CDR3: TGTGCCAGCAGTACCCGGACAGGGGGTAACCCTTATGGCTACACCTTC. Amino acid sequence: CASSTRTGGNPYGYTF.

The rearrangement joins TRBV6-4 to TRBJ2-3, with D possibly matching TRBD2 (5 bases). Trimming took off 6 bases at V and 1 base at J, with 11 bases between the two ends. The CDR3 is made up of 14 amino acids. Germline lookup yields CDR1 MRHNA and CDR2 SNTAGT. The DNA of the CDR3 is TGTGCCAGCAGCGGAGAGGGCGGCACAGATACGCAGTATTTT. Translation: CASSGEGGTDTQYF.

V is TRBV19 and J is TRBJ2-1; 10 bases align to TRBD2. V gave up 9 bases and J gave up 9 bases; unmatched junction bases: 8. The CDR3 is 13 amino acids. Germline V lookup: CDR1 LNHDA, CDR2 SQIVND (reference sequence). The chain's CDR3 is CASGLAAVREQFF. CDR3 DNA sequence: TGTGCCAGCGGACTAGCGGCAGTCCGTGAGCAGTTCTTC.

This chain uses TRBV28 with TRBJ1-5; 7 bases match TRBD1. CDR1 and CDR2 (germline): MDHEN, SYDVKM. CDR3 length: 12 residues. V gave up 4 bases and J gave up 13 bases; unmatched junction bases: 7. The CDR3 loop is CASSSGTVRQHF. CDR3 DNA: TGTGCCAGCAGTTCAGGGACAGTTCGTCAGCATTTT.